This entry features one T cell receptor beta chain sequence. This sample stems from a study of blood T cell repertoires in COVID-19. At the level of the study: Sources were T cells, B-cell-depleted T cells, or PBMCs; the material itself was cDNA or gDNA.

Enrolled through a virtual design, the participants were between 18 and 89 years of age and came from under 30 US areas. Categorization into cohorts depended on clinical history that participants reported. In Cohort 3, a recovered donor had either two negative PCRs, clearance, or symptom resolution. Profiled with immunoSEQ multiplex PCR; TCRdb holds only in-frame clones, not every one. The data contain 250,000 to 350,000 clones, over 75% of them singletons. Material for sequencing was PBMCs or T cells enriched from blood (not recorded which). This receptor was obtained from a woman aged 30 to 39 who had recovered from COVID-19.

The CDR3 loop is CASSSGLAGGRGETQYF. The CDR3 DNA reads as TGCGCCAGCAGCTCGGGACTAGCGGGAGGGAGGGGAGAGACCCAGTACTTC. The chain is built from TRBV5-1 and TRBJ2-5; 16 bases agree with TRBD2. The CDR3 totals 17 residues. Germline CDR1 reads SGHRS; CDR2 reads YFSETQ. Trimming took 3 bases from V and 4 from J; bases not matched to a gene: 6. The full variable domain, in which reference TRBV5-1 and TRBJ2-5 provide the parts outside the CDR3, is KAGVTQTPRYLIKTRGQQVTLSCSPISGHRSVSWYQQTPGQGLQFLFEYFSETQRNKGNFPGRFSGRQFSNSRSEMNVSTLELGDSALYLCASSSGLAGGRGETQYFGPGTRLLVL.